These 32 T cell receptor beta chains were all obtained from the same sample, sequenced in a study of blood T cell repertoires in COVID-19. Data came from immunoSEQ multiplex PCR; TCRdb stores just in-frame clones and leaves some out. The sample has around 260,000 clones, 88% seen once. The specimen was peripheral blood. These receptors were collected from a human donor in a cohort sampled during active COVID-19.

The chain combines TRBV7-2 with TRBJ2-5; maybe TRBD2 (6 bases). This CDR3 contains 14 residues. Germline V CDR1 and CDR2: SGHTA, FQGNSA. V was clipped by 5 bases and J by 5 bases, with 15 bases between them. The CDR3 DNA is TGTGCCAGCAGCCCCGACCCAGGGAGGGAGACCCAGTACTTC. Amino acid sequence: CASSPDPGRETQYF.

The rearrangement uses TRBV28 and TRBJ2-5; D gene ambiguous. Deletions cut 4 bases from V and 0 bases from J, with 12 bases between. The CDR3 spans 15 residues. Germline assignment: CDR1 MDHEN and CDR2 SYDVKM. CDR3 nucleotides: TGTGCCAGCAGTTCCCTCCCCAGGTACCAAGAGACCCAGTACTTC. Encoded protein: CASSSLPRYQETQYF.

CDR3 amino acids: CASSPTGGGREKLFF. The CDR3 bases are TGTGCCAGCAGTCCAACAGGGGGCGGGCGTGAAAAACTGTTTTTT. This sequence joins TRBV7-8 and TRBJ1-4; 9 nucleotides align to TRBD1. The CDR3 is 15 residues long. The V segment lost 6 bases and the J segment 7 bases; nucleotides outside the gene matches: 9. The germline V gene has CDR1 SGHVS and CDR2 FQNEAQ. The whole variable domain, filled in from reference TRBV7-8 and TRBJ1-4, reads GAGVSQSPRYKVAKRGQDVALRCDPISGHVSLFWYQQALGQGPEFLTYFQNEAQLDKSGLPSDRFFAERPEGSVSTLKIQRTQQEDSAVYLCASSPTGGGREKLFFGSGTQLSVL.

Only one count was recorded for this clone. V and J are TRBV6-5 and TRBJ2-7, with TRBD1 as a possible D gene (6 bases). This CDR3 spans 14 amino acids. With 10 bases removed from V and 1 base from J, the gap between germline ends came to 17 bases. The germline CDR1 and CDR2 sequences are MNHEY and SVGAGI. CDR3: CATRRNRESYEQYF. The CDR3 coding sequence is TGTGCCACCAGAAGGAACAGGGAGTCCTACGAGCAGTACTTC.

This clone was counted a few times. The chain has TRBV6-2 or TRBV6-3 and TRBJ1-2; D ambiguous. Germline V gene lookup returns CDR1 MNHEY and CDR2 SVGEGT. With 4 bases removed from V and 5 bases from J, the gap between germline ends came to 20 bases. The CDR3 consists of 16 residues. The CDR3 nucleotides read TGTGCCAGCAGTTTTCAGCCTTTTCAGGCCGCGTATGGCTACACCTTC. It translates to CASSFQPFQAAYGYTF.

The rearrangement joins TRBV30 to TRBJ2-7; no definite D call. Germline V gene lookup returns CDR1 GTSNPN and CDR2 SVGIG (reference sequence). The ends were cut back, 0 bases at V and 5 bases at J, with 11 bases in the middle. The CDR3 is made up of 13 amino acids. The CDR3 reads CAWSVLSSHEQYF. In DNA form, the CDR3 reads TGTGCCTGGAGTGTACTAAGCAGCCACGAGCAGTACTTC.

The chain's CDR3 is CASSQVTGANTGELFF. CDR3 coding DNA: TGCGCCAGCAGCCAAGTCACAGGGGCAAACACCGGGGAGCTGTTTTTT. The J gene is TRBJ2-2, the V gene TRBV4-3; 7 bases line up with TRBD1. Germline V CDR1 and CDR2: LGHNA, YSLEER. J lost 2 bases, V lost 1 base, and 4 bases had no gene match. This CDR3 region has 16 residues.

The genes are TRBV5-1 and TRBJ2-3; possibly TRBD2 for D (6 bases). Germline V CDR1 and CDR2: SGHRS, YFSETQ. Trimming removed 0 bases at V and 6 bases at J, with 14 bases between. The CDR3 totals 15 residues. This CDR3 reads CASSLVAGLPDTQYF. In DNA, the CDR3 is TGCGCCAGCAGCTTGGTGGCGGGGCTTCCGGATACGCAGTATTTT.

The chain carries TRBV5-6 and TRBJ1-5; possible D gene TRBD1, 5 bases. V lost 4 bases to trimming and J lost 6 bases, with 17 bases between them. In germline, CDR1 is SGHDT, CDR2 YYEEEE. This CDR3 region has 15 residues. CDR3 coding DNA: TGTGCCAGCAGCAGTGTCGGGGGTGTAGGTCAGCCCCAGCATTTT. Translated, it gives CASSSVGGVGQPQHF.

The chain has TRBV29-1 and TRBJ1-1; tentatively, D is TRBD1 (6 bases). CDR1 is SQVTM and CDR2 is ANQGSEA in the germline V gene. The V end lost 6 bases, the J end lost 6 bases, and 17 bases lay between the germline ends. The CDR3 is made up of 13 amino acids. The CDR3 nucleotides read TGCAGCGTGGGGGGGCCCGCAGGCGCTGAAGCTTTCTTT. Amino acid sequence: CSVGGPAGAEAFF.

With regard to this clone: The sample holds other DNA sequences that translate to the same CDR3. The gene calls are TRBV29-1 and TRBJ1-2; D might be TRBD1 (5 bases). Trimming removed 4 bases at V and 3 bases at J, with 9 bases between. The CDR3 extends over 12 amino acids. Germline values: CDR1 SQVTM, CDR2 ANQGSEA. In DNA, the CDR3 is TGCAGCGTTGGGGCGGGGGACTATGGCTACACCTTC. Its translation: CSVGAGDYGYTF. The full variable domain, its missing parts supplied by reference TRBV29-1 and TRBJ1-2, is SAVISQKPSRDICQRGTSLTIQCQVDSQVTMMFWYRQQPGQSLTLIATANQGSEATYESGFVIDKFPISRPNLTFSTLTVSNMSPEDSSIYLCSVGAGDYGYTFGSGTRLTVV.

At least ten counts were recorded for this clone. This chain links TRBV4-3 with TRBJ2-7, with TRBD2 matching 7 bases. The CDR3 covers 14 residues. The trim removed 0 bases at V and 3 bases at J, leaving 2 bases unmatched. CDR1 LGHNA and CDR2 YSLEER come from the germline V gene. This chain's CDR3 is CASSQDLADYEQYF. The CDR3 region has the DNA TGCGCCAGCAGCCAAGATCTAGCGGACTACGAGCAGTACTTC.

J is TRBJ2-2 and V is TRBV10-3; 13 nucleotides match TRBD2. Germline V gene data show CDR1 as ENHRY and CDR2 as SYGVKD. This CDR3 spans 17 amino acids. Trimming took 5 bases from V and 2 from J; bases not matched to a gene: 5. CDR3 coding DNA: TGTGCCATCAGTTCGGGACTAGCGGGGCGTAACACCGGGGAGCTGTTTTTT. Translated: CAISSGLAGRNTGELFF.

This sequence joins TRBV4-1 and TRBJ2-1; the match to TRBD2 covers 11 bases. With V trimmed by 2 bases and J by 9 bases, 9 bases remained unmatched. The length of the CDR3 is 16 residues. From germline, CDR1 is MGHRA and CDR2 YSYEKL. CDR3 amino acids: CASSQSLAGVLTEQFF. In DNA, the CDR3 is TGCGCCAGCAGCCAATCACTAGCGGGGGTCCTGACTGAGCAGTTCTTC.

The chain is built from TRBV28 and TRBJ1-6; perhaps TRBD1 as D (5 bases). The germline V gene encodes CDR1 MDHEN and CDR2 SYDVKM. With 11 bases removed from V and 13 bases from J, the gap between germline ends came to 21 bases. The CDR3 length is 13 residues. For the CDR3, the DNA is TGTGCCGGAACAGGAGTGGGGTTGGCGCCCCTCCACTTT. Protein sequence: CAGTGVGLAPLHF.

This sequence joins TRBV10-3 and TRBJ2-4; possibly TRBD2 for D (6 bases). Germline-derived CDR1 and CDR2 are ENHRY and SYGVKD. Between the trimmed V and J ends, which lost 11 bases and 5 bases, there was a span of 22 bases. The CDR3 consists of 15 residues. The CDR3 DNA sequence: TGTGCCCTCGGGGGAGGAGGGCAATACCAAAACATTCAGTACTTC. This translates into CALGGGGQYQNIQYF.

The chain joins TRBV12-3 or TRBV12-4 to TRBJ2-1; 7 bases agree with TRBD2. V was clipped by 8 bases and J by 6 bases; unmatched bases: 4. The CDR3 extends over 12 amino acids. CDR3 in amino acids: CASGIAGNEQFF. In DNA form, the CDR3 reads TGTGCCAGCGGGATAGCGGGCAATGAGCAGTTCTTC.

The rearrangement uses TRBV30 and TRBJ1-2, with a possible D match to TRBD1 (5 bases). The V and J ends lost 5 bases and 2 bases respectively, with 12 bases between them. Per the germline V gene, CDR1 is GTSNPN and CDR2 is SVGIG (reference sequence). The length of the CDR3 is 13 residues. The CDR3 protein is CAWERQLNYGYTF. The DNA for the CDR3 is TGTGCCTGGGAGCGACAGTTGAACTATGGCTACACCTTC.

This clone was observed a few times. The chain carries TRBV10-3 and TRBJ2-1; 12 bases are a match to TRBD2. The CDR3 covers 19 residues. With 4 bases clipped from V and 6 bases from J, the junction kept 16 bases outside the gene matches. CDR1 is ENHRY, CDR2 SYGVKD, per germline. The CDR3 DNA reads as TGTGCCATCAGTGGCCTAGCGGGGGGGCCTGAATCCTCTCGCAATGAGCAGTTCTTC. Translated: CAISGLAGGPESSRNEQFF.

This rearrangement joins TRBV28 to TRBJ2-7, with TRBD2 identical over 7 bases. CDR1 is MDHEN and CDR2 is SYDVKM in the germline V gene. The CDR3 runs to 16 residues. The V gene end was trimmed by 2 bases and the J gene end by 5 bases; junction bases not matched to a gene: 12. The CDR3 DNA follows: TGTGCCAGCAGTTTAGTGGGAGGGACGGCTTGGAACGAGCAGTACTTC. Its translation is CASSLVGGTAWNEQYF.

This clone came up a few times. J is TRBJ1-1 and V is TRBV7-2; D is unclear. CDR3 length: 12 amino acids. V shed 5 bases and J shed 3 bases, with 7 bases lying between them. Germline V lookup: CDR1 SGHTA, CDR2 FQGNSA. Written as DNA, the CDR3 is TGTGCCAGCAGCCCGGAGGACACTGAAGCTTTCTTT. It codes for CASSPEDTEAFF.

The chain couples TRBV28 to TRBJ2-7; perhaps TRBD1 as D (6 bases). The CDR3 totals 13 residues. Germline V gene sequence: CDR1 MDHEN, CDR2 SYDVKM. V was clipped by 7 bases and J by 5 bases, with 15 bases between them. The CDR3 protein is CASTGVPWNEQYF. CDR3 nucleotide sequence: TGTGCCAGCACAGGGGTACCCTGGAACGAGCAGTACTTC.

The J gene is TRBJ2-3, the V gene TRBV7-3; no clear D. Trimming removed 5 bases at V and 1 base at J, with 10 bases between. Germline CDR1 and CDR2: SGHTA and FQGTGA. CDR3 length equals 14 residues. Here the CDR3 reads CASSPHSGTDTQYF. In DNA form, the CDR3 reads TGTGCCAGCAGCCCCCATTCGGGCACAGATACGCAGTATTTT. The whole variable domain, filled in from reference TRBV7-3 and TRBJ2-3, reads GAGVSQTPSNKVTEKGKYVELRCDPISGHTALYWYRQSLGQGPEFLIYFQGTGAADDSGLPNDRFFAVRPEGSVSTLKIQRTERGDSAVYLCASSPHSGTDTQYFGPGTRLTVL.

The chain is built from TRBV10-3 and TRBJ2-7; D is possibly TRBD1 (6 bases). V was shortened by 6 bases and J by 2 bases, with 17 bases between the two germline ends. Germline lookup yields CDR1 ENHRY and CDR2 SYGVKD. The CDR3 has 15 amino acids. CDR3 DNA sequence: TGTGCCATCAGAGACCAGGGGAAAGGGACCTACGAGCAGTACTTC. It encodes CAIRDQGKGTYEQYF.

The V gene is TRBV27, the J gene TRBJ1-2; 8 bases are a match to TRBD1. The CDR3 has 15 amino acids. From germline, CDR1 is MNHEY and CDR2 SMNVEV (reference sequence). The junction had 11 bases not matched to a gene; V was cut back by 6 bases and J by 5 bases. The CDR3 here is CASRETGAPLYGYTF. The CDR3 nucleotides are TGTGCCAGCAGGGAGACAGGGGCCCCTTTGTATGGCTACACCTTC.

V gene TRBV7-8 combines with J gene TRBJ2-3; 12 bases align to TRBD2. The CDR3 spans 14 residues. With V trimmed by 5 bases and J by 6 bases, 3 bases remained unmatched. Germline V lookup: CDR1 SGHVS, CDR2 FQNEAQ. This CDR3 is CASSRLAGVDTQYF. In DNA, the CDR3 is TGTGCCAGCAGCAGACTAGCGGGGGTGGATACGCAGTATTTT.

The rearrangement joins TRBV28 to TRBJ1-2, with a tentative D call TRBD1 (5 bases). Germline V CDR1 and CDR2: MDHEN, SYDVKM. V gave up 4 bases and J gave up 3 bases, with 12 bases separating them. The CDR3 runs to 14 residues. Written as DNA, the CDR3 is TGTGCCAGCAGTTCGCCGACAGTGGACTATGGCTACACCTTC. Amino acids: CASSSPTVDYGYTF.

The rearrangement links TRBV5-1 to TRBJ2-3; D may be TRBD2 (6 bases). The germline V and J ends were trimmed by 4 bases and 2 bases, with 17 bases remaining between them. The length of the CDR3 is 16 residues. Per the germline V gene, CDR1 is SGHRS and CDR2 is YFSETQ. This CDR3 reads CASSPRGGASTDTQYF. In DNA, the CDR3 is TGCGCCAGCAGCCCTAGAGGAGGGGCGTCCACAGATACGCAGTATTTT.

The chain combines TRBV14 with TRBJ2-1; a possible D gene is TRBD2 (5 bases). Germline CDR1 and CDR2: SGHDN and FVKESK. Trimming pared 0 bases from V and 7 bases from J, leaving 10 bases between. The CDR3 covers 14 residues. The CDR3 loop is CASSQDLAPNEQFF. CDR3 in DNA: TGTGCCAGCAGCCAAGATCTAGCACCAAATGAGCAGTTCTTC.

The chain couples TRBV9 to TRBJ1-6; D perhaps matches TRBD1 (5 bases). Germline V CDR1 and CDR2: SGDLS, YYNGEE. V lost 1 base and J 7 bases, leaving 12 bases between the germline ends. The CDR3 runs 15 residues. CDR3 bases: TGTGCCAGCAGCGTATCTGGCAGGGAAAATTCACCCCTCCACTTT. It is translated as CASSVSGRENSPLHF.

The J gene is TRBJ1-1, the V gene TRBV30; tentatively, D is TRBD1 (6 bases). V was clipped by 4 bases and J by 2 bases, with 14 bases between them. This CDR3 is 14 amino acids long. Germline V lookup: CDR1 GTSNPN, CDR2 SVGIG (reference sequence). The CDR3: CAWILDRPNTEAFF. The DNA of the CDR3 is TGTGCCTGGATTCTCGACAGGCCTAACACTGAAGCTTTCTTT. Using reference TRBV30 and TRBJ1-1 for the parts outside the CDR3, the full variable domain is SQTIHQWPATLVQPVGSPLSLECTVEGTSNPNLYWYRQAAGRGLQLLFYSVGIGQISSEVPQNLSASRPQDRQFILSSKKLLLSDSGFYLCAWILDRPNTEAFFGQGTRLTVV.

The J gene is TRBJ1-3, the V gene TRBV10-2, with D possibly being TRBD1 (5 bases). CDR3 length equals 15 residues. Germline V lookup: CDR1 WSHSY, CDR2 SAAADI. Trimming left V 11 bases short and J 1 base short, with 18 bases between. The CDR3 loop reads CALRGDGGSGNTIYF. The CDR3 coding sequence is TGCGCCCTAAGAGGGGACGGGGGATCTGGAAACACCATATATTTT.